This is a list of T cell receptor beta chains from one sample in a study of PD-1 blockade in mismatch repair-deficient tumors. Clones were read by immunoSEQ multiplex PCR, and TCRdb kept only the in-frame ones, dropping some. The repertoire includes roughly 79,000 clones, 65% to 85% of them detected once, and around 5.1% sits in the top ten. The sample in question was peripheral blood, obtained 44 weeks after starting pembrolizumab. The receptors shown here come from an adult with mismatch repair-deficient cancer. Both conserved end residues are part of each CDR3.

V	CDR3
TRBV15	CATTAGQGYEQYF
TRBV9	CASSPDEGDTQYF
TRBV2	CASSERSGYTF
TRBV19	CASSIELTGSGANVLTF
TRBV7-9	CASAAGTDTQYF
TRBV9	CASSIQAGVGETQYF
TRBV9	CASSAQVSNEKLFF
TRBV11-3	CASSRGGGEPYNEQFF
TRBV29-1	CSVGELNEQYF
TRBV7-2	CASSLVRGGGANVLTF
TRBV5-1	CASSLARTGGGETQYF
TRBV14	CASTGQGATEAFF
TRBV27	CASSFLPGQGLAGGFSNEQFF
TRBV7-9	CASSRGTSGSWFNEQFF
TRBV11-1	CASSLDPAPYEQYF
TRBV5-1	CASSLGDSKKLFF
TRBV7-8	CASSLGTGKETQYF
TRBV5-1	CASSLVAVQGKNEQFF
TRBV5-4	CASSTDREGTGELFF